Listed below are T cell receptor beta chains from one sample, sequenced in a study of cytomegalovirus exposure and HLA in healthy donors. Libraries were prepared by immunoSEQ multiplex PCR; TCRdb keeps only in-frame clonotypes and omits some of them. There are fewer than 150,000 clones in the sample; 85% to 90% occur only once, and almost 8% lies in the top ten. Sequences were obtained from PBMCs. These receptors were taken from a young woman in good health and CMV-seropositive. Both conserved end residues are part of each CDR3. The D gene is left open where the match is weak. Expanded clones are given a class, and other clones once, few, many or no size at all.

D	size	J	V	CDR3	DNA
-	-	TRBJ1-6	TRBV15	CATSRDGRLSYNSPLHF	TGTGCCACCAGCAGAGACGGGAGACTATCCTATAATTCACCCCTCCACTTT
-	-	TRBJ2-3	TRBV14	CASSQVSGTQYF	TGTGCCAGCAGCCAAGTATCCGGTACGCAGTATTTT
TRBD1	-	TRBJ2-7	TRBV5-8	CASSRRGIHEQYF	TGTGCCAGCAGCCGCAGGGGGATACACGAGCAGTACTTC
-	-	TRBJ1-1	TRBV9	CASSADSLNTEAFF	TGTGCCAGCAGCGCGGACAGTCTGAACACTGAAGCTTTCTTT
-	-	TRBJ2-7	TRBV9	CASSVVADTISEQYF	TGTGCCAGCAGCGTAGTCGCAGATACGATTTCCGAGCAGTACTTC
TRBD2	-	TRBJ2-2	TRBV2	CASSENGGANTGELFF	TGTGCCAGCAGTGAAAACGGGGGGGCGAACACCGGGGAGCTGTTTTTT
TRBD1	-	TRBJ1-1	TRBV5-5	CASSLARGSNTEAFF	TGTGCCAGCAGCTTGGCCAGGGGGTCAAACACTGAAGCTTTCTTT
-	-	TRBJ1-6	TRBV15	CATSRDETGHKTLHF	TGTGCCACCAGCAGAGACGAGACAGGTCATAAGACCCTCCACTTT
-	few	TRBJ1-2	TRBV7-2	CASSLQGLRGYTF	TGTGCCAGCAGCTTACAGGGGTTACGGGGCTACACCTTC
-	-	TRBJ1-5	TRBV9	CASSVEGRLDGPQHF	TGTGCCAGCAGCGTAGAGGGGCGCCTAGACGGCCCCCAGCATTTT
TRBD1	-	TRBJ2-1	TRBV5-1	CASSLYRTGTNNEQFF	TGCGCCAGCAGCTTGTATAGGACAGGGACGAACAATGAGCAGTTCTTC
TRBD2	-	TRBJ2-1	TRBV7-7	CASSHERGSEQFF	TGTGCTAGCAGCCATGAGCGGGGCAGTGAGCAGTTCTTC
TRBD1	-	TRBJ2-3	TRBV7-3	CASSSGGQSTDTQYF	TGTGCCAGCAGCTCAGGGGGCCAAAGCACAGATACGCAGTATTTT
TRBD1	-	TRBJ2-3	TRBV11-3	CASSLGTGASCTDTQYF	TGTGCCAGCAGCTTAGGAACAGGGGCCTCCTGCACAGATACGCAGTATTTT
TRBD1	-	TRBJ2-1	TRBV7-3	CASSSGQGKNEQFF	TGTGCCAGCAGCTCGGGACAGGGGAAGAATGAGCAGTTCTTC
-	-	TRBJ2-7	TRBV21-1	CASSPPGTSPEQYF	TGTGCCAGCAGCCCTCCCGGGACTAGCCCCGAGCAGTACTTC
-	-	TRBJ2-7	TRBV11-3	CASSFGQGYEQYF	TGTGCCAGCAGCTTCGGCCAGGGCTACGAGCAGTACTTC
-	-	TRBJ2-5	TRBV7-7	CASSPRVGETQYF	TGTGCTAGCAGCCCACGGGTAGGAGAGACCCAGTACTTC
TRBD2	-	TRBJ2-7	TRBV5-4	CASSRTSGSYEQYF	TGTGCCAGCAGTCGAACTAGCGGGAGCTACGAGCAGTACTTC
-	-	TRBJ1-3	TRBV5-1	CASSFGQGGGNTIYF	TGCGCCAGCAGTTTTGGGCAGGGAGGTGGAAACACCATATATTTT
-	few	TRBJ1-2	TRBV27	CASSFRGSRGYTF	TGTGCCAGCAGTTTTCGGGGGTCGAGGGGCTACACCTTC
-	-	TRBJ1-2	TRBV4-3	CASSQAMTAIGSNYGYTF	TGCGCCAGCAGCCAGGCCATGACAGCGATCGGTTCCAACTATGGCTACACCTTC
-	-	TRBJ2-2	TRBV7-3	CASRLNGGGNTGELFF	TGTGCCAGCAGATTAAATGGGGGCGGTAACACCGGGGAGCTGTTTTTT
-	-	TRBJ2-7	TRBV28	CATRGWSSYEQYF	TGTGCCACCCGGGGTTGGTCCTCCTACGAGCAGTACTTC
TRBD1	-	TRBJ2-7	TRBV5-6	CASSTPTGGSPYEQYF	TGTGCCAGCAGCACGCCGACAGGGGGCTCCCCCTACGAGCAGTACTTC
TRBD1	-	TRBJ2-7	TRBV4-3	CASSQGTGTIYEQYF	TGCGCCAGCAGCCAAGGGACAGGGACCATATACGAGCAGTACTTC
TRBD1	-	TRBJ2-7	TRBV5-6	CASSWGQGGYEQYF	TGTGCCAGCAGCTGGGGACAGGGGGGGTACGAGCAGTACTTC
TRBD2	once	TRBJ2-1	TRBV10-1	CASSETSGHNEQFF	TGCGCCAGCAGTGAAACTAGCGGCCACAATGAGCAGTTCTTC
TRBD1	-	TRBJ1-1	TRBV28	CASSPLDRANTEAFF	TGTGCCAGCAGCCCTTTGGACAGGGCGAACACTGAAGCTTTCTTT
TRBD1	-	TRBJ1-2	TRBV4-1	CASSQTTGNYGYTF	TGCGCCAGCAGCCAAACGACAGGGAACTATGGCTACACCTTC
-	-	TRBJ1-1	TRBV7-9	CASSTYRSTTYEAFF	TGTGCCAGCAGCACGTACAGGAGTACAACCTACGAAGCTTTCTTT